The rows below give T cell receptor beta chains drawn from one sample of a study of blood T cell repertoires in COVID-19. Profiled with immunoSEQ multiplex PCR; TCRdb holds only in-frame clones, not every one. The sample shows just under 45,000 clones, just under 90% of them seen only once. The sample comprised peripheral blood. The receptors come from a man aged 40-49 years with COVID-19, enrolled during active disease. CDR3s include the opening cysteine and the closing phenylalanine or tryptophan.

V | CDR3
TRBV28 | CASSRGQFATNEKLFF
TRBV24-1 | CATSGFPGTGDLEQFF
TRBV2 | CASSPGQGPDTQYF
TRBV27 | CASSYGTSGEVNEQFF
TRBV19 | CASSQTGSSNEKLFF
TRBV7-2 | CASSPGQRTGELFF
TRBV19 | CASSLPTGTGMETQYF
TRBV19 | CASSTFLDKSNQPQHF
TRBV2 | CASTRSDEKLFF
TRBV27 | CASSTTRRDRGTEAFF
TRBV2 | CASTRVASSYNEQFF
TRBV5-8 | CASSFFDRDQETQYF
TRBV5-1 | CASSRGHLNTGELFF
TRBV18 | CASSPEQGEGYTF
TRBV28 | CASSSSPGGGAMIDTQYF
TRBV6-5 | CASHAWTGGAETQYF